This T cell receptor beta chain was identified in a study of blood T cell repertoires in COVID-19 (dated by TCRdb to the early 2020s). With respect to the entire study: Samples from collaborators originated in the United States, Italy and Spain and spanned both the acute and convalescent phases of COVID-19. The prospective study material was composed of cDNA or gDNA derived from T cells, B-cell-depleted T cells, or PBMCs. Deeply sampled blood TCRbeta repertoires from subjects exposed to, actively infected with, or recovered from COVID-19 were included in the dataset. The repertoires were released in a freely available public database intended as a resource for research on the immune response to SARS-CoV-2. Samples came from the ongoing ImmuneRACE study (first 160 participants) plus 1,254 subjects from 6 global collaborators. Sample metadata almost always included a de-identified subject ID, COVID-19 status, age in years and sex. Where available, HLA class I and class II types were taken from metadata supplied by the sample provider and were not determined by assay-based typing.

TCRbeta CDR3 regions were amplified from genomic DNA by means of the immunoSEQ Assay, a bias-controlled multiplex PCR. The paper's data handling went like this. Within the assay, amplification of reference gene primers was used to estimate how many nucleated cells each sample contained. To quantify the absolute abundance of each unique TCRbeta CDR3 rearrangement, sequence reads were collapsed and filtered. For each sample, productive Simpson clonality was calculated by taking the square root of Simpson's diversity index across productive rearrangements. TCRdb holds this immuneACCESS table with in-frame rearrangements only. Some clones are missing; in checked studies, unresolved V genes explain under half, and the rest has no known cause. That table supplies the V and J calls and clone size; D and trimming were determined from the DNA. This sample has 250,000 to 300,000 clones in its table, and about 90% of those were observed once. Of the sample, roughly 1.9% is held by the ten largest clones.

In regard to this clone: Its antigen target is currently unknown. No much larger clone exists at a distance of one base, and base qualities are not known.

Measured from the cysteine to the phenylalanine, the CDR3 is 13 residues long. Only CDR3 DNA is held: 39 bases, read in frame from base 1. Germline trimming: 3 bases from V, 11 bases from J; junction bases outside gene matches: 7. The germline V gene (reference sequence) supplies CDR1 SEHNR and CDR2 FQNEAQ. Participants in the prospective study were enrolled through a virtual design, were aged about 18 to 89 years, and lived in approximately 25 United States geographic areas. In the prospective study, cohorts were assigned on the basis of participant-reported clinical history obtained from a screening survey and a study questionnaire. For ImmuneRACE Cohort 3, a participant was defined as recovered based on two consecutive negative NP/OP PCR tests, clearance by a healthcare professional, or resolution of symptoms. In the prospective study, mobile phlebotomists collected whole blood, serum and a nasopharyngeal or oropharyngeal swab from each participant. Prospective study participants could optionally give additional blood draws and questionnaires over an approximately two-month period. Prospective study blood samples were shipped either frozen or at room temperature before DNA extraction.

General conclusions and limits of the study: How much clinical and demographic metadata was included differed by source and by participant, and the metadata was provided uncurated.

The sequence is built from TRBV7-9 and TRBJ1-5, with 7 middle bases fitting TRBD1. This sequence originates from a woman aged 55-69 years who had recovered from COVID-19. The specimen sequenced was PBMCs or T cells enriched from blood (not recorded which). CDR3 protein: CASSFNRDSSQHF. Read as DNA, the sequence is TGTGCCAGCAGCTTTAACCGGGACAGCTCCCAGCATTTT.